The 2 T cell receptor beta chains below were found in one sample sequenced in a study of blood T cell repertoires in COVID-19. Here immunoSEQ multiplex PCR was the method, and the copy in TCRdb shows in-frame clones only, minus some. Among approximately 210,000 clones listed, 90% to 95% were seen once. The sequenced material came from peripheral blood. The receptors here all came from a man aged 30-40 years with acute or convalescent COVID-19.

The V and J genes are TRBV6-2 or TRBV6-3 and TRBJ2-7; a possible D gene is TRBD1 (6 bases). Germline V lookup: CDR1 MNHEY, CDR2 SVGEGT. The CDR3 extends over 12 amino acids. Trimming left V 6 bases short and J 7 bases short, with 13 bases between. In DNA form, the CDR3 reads TGTGCCAGCAGCTCCTACCAGGGGGAGCAGTACTTC. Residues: CASSSYQGEQYF.

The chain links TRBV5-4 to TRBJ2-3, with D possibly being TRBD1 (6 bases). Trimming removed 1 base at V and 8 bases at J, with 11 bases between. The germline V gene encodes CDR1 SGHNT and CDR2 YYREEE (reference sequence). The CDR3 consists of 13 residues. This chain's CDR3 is CASSLWGRGTQYF. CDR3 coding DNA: TGTGCCAGCAGCTTGTGGGGGCGTGGTACGCAGTATTTT.